The next 21 T cell receptor beta chains were all read from a single sample in a study of OX40 agonist ivuxolimab in advanced cancers. Sequenced by immunoSEQ multiplex PCR; TCRdb stores in-frame clones only, minus some. The data show about 8,300 clones, 55% to 75% seen once. This sample comprised CD4+ or CD8+ T cells sorted from blood, obtained in a trial of the OX40 agonist ivuxolimab. The receptors shown here come from an adult with an advanced solid tumor such as melanoma, head and neck, liver or kidney cancer.

Notes on this clone: A junction end diverges from the germline sequence, so it may reflect a read error. The chain carries TRBV11-2 and TRBJ1-2, with D hard to call. Germline lookup yields CDR1 SGHAT and CDR2 FQNNGV. This CDR3 spans 11 amino acids. The CDR3 DNA reads TGTGCCAGCAGCTCTAACCATGGCTACACCTTC. This sequence encodes CASSSNHGYTF.

V usage is TRBV4-2 and J usage is TRBJ1-2, with D unclear. The CDR3 consists of 12 residues. Per the germline V gene, CDR1 is LGHNA and CDR2 is YNFKEQ. Trimming shortened V by 1 base and J by 6 bases, and 6 bases separated the two germline ends. CDR3 DNA: TGTGCCAGCAGCCAAGGGGCCGATGGCTACACCTTC. Protein sequence: CASSQGADGYTF.

Only a few counts were recorded for this clone. The junction departs from the called germline gene at one end, perhaps through a read error. The identical CDR3 is also encoded by other nucleotide sequences in the sample. The rearrangement joins TRBV7-6 to TRBJ1-1; D not resolved. Germline values: CDR1 SGHVS, CDR2 FNYEAQ. This CDR3 is 13 amino acids long. The CDR3 reads CASSPMRNTEAFF. The CDR3 nucleotides read TGCGCCAGCAGCCCCATGCGGAACACTGAAGCTTTCTTT.

The genes are TRBV6-5 and TRBJ2-7; no firm D call. The V and J ends lost 0 bases and 0 bases respectively, with 12 bases between them. CDR3 size: 16 residues. Germline V gives CDR1 MNHEY, CDR2 SVGAGI. CDR3 nucleotide sequence: TGTGCCAGCAGTTACTCGGTGGGGTCAAACTCCTACGAGCAGTACTTC. Amino acids: CASSYSVGSNSYEQYF.

This clone was picked up one time. In DNA, the CDR3 is TGTGCCAGCAGCACAGGGTTCGCGACCGGGGAGCTGTTTTTT. Residues: CASSTGFATGELFF. This sequence joins TRBV27 and TRBJ2-2; tentatively, D is TRBD1 (6 bases). Trimming left V 6 bases short and J 5 bases short, with 13 bases between. Germline lookup yields CDR1 MNHEY and CDR2 SMNVEV (reference sequence). This CDR3 has 14 residues.

The V gene is TRBV13, the J gene TRBJ2-1; a possible D gene is TRBD1 (5 bases). Germline V lookup: CDR1 PRHDT, CDR2 FYEKMQ (reference sequence). There are 12 residues in the CDR3. V shed 5 bases and J shed 9 bases, with 11 bases lying between them. The CDR3 DNA reads as TGTGCCAGCAGCGCAGCCCAGGGTGAGCAGTTCTTC. It codes for CASSAAQGEQFF.

This rearrangement joins TRBV27 to TRBJ1-5; 12 nucleotides align to TRBD1. Losses at the gene ends were 2 bases for V and 7 bases for J; bases not matched to a gene: 6. The germline V gene has CDR1 MNHEY and CDR2 SMNVEV (reference sequence). The CDR3 has 16 residues. This CDR3 reads CASSLLGTGGEQPQHF. For the CDR3, the DNA is TGTGCCAGCAGTTTACTTGGGACAGGGGGCGAGCAGCCCCAGCATTTT.

CDR3 amino acids: CATSGTSVFAEQYF. The CDR3 DNA reads TGTGCCACCTCCGGGACTAGTGTATTTGCCGAGCAGTACTTC. The chain joins TRBV27 to TRBJ2-7; 8 nucleotides align to TRBD2. V shed 10 bases, J shed 6 bases, and the junction held 14 bases outside the gene matches. CDR1 is MNHEY, CDR2 SMNVEV, per germline (reference sequence). The CDR3 totals 14 residues.

The chain links TRBV2 to TRBJ2-1; no definite D call. This CDR3 spans 11 amino acids. Germline V gives CDR1 SNHLY, CDR2 FYNNEI. The V gene lost 2 bases and the J gene lost 10 bases, with 6 bases spanning the gap. CDR3 sequence: CASSEPREQFF. The CDR3 coding sequence is TGTGCCAGCAGTGAACCCCGGGAGCAGTTCTTC.

The gene calls are TRBV2 and TRBJ1-4; no firm D call. Germline loops: CDR1 SNHLY, CDR2 FYNNEI. Trimming removed 2 bases at V and 8 bases at J, with 9 bases between. There are 13 residues in the CDR3. The CDR3 nucleotides are TGTGCCAGCAGTGAAAAGAGAGGGGAAAAACTGTTTTTT. Its protein product is CASSEKRGEKLFF.

A remark on this clone: The junction departs from the called germline gene at one end, perhaps through a read error. Here the CDR3 reads CASSPRDRLYGQYF. DNA for the CDR3: TGTGCCAGCAGCCCCCGGGACAGGCTGTACGGGCAGTACTTC. The rearrangement uses TRBV13 and TRBJ2-7, with 8 bases identical to TRBD1. Germline CDR1 is PRHDT and CDR2 is FYEKMQ (reference sequence). This CDR3 comprises 14 residues. The full variable domain, completed using reference TRBV13 and TRBJ2-7, is AAGVIQSPRHLIKEKRETATLKCYPIPRHDTVYWYQQGPGQDPQFLISFYEKMQSDKGSIPDRFSAQQFSDYHSELNMSSLELGDSALYFCASSPRDRLYGQYFGPGTRLTVT.

The chain recombines TRBV6-1 with TRBJ2-1; D unresolved. The CDR3 spans 16 residues. Trimming stripped 1 base from V and 0 bases from J, with 10 bases between. Germline loops: CDR1 MNHNS, CDR2 SASEGT. The DNA of the CDR3 is TGTGCCAGCAGTGAAGTTCCAAGGTCCTCCTACAATGAGCAGTTCTTC. It codes for CASSEVPRSSYNEQFF.

In this sample, this clone turned up a few times. V and J are TRBV25-1 and TRBJ2-7; the D gene is possibly TRBD1 (5 bases). Germline lookup yields CDR1 MGHDK and CDR2 SYGVNS. The CDR3 spans 14 residues. Trimming cost V 2 bases and J 6 bases, with 14 bases left between them. The CDR3 nucleotides are TGTGCCAGCAGTGAACCAGGGTCACACACCGAGCAGTACTTC. The encoded protein is CASSEPGSHTEQYF.

The gene calls are TRBV7-2 and TRBJ2-2; 8 positions match TRBD2. The CDR3 spans 17 residues. V was pared by 3 bases and J by 3 bases, with 9 bases of the junction left unmatched. Germline V gives CDR1 SGHTA, CDR2 FQGNSA. CDR3 coding DNA: TGTGCCAGCAGCTTTGCGGGACTAGTCGTAGACACCGGGGAGCTGTTTTTT. Encoded protein: CASSFAGLVVDTGELFF.

The table lists this clone with a few counts. The chain employs TRBV19 and TRBJ1-5; TRBD1 might be the D (5 bases). CDR3 length equals 12 residues. Germline V gene lookup returns CDR1 LNHDA and CDR2 SQIVND (reference sequence). Trimming removed 4 bases from V and 7 bases from J, with 8 bases in between. In DNA form, the CDR3 reads TGTGCCAGTAGTACAGGGATGCAGCCCCAGCATTTT. Its translation is CASSTGMQPQHF.

The chain is built from TRBV4-1 and TRBJ2-5; D is perhaps TRBD2 (6 bases). The germline gives CDR1 MGHRA, CDR2 YSYEKL. V was pared by 2 bases and J by 1 base, with 11 bases between. The CDR3 contains 15 residues. The CDR3 DNA follows: TGCGCCAGCAGCCAAAGCGGGTGGGCCCAAGAGACCCAGTACTTC. It encodes CASSQSGWAQETQYF.

The genes are TRBV11-2 and TRBJ2-7, with TRBD1 as a possible D gene (5 bases). V was cut by 5 bases and J by 7 bases, with 12 bases left in between. The germline V gene encodes CDR1 SGHAT and CDR2 FQNNGV. The CDR3 contains 12 residues. The CDR3 sequence is CASSPHGQEQYF. The CDR3 nucleotides are TGTGCCAGCAGCCCCCATGGACAAGAGCAGTACTTC.

The CDR3 sequence is CASSPFGADEQYF. In nucleotides, the CDR3 is TGCGCCAGCAGCCCCTTCGGGGCTGACGAGCAGTACTTC. The V and J genes are TRBV4-1 and TRBJ2-7; D could derive from TRBD1 or TRBD2 (5 bases each). This CDR3 is built from 13 residues. The V gene lost 4 bases and the J gene lost 5 bases, with 12 bases spanning the gap. CDR1 is MGHRA and CDR2 is YSYEKL in the germline V gene.

The chain joins TRBV5-4 to TRBJ2-5; TRBD1 matches 11 bases. V shed 4 bases, J shed 1 base, and the junction held 6 bases outside the gene matches. The CDR3 runs 16 residues. The germline V gene has CDR1 SGHNT and CDR2 YYREEE (reference sequence). CDR3 sequence (DNA): TGTGCCAGCAGCCCCGGGACAGGGGGGTTCCAAGAGACCCAGTACTTC. Translating it yields CASSPGTGGFQETQYF. Supplemented by reference TRBV5-4 and TRBJ2-5, the full variable domain reads ETGVTQSPTHLIKTRGQQVTLRCSSQSGHNTVSWYQQALGQGPQFIFQYYREEENGRGNFPPRFSGLQFPNYSSELNVNALELDDSALYLCASSPGTGGFQETQYFGPGTRLLVL.

This clone was found a few times. V usage is TRBV5-5 and J usage is TRBJ2-7; 9 bases map to TRBD1. Per the germline V gene, CDR1 is SGHKS and CDR2 is YYEKEE (reference sequence). The length of the CDR3 is 15 residues. Trimming took 4 bases from V and 5 from J; bases not matched to a gene: 10. CDR3 loop: CASSGGTGKTDEQYF. In nucleotides, the CDR3 is TGTGCCAGCAGCGGAGGGACAGGGAAAACGGACGAGCAGTACTTC.

The genes are TRBV13 and TRBJ1-1; possible D gene TRBD1, 6 bases. The V end was cut by 4 bases, the J end by 2 bases, with 17 bases between. The CDR3 is made up of 16 amino acids. Looked up from germline, CDR1 is PRHDT and CDR2 is FYEKMQ (reference sequence). The CDR3 coding sequence is TGTGCCAGCAGCTCCCAGGGGATGGGTCGTAACACTGAAGCTTTCTTT. Translating it yields CASSSQGMGRNTEAFF.